The 16 T cell receptor beta chains given below trace back to one sample, sequenced in a study of blood T cells in healthy people across ages. The use of a sample-barcoded 5' primer and a J-beta primer mix characterized a second PCR of roughly 7 to 12 cycles. TCRdb analysed the 5' RACE reads with MiXCR anew, one entry per CDR3 protein. The sample includes about 730,000 distinct CDR3 sequences, about 42% of them seen just once. The sequenced material came from blood. All receptors derive from a woman in her sixties or seventies in good health.

The J gene is TRBJ2-3, the V gene TRBV5-1; 7 bases match TRBD1. V gave up 3 bases and J gave up 4 bases; unmatched junction bases: 8. Germline CDR1 reads SGHRS; CDR2 reads YFSETQ. This CDR3 spans 15 amino acids. CDR3 coding DNA: TGCGCCAGCAGCTATCGACAGGGTAGCGCAGATACGCAGTATTTT. Protein: CASSYRQGSADTQYF.

This clonotype was counted only a few times. The V and J genes are TRBV6-2 or TRBV6-3 and TRBJ1-5, with a weak D call TRBD1 (5 bases). V dropped 8 bases and J dropped 6 bases, with 17 bases sitting between them. This CDR3 is built from 14 residues. Germline CDR1 is MNHEY and CDR2 is SVGEGT. In DNA, the CDR3 is TGTGCCAGCTCAAGAGGGGCAGCCACTCAGCCCCAGCATTTT. As protein: CASSRGAATQPQHF.

In this sample, this clonotype turned up many times. The chain recombines TRBV6-6 with TRBJ2-7, with D perhaps assigned TRBD1 or TRBD2 (5 bases each). The length of the CDR3 is 13 residues. Trimming took 7 bases from V and 0 from J, leaving 10 bases between them. CDR1 is MNHNY, CDR2 SVGAGI, per germline (reference sequence). In DNA, the CDR3 is TGTGCCAGCACGGGACCACGCTCCTACGAGCAGTACTTC. As protein: CASTGPRSYEQYF.

CDR3 residues: CAISSVEETQYF. CDR3 in DNA: TGTGCCATCAGCTCCGTAGAAGAGACCCAGTACTTC. The rearrangement links TRBV10-3 to TRBJ2-5; no firm D call. The CDR3 sequence is 12 residues long. The V end was cut by 6 bases, the J end by 3 bases, with 8 bases between. Germline CDR1 ENHRY, CDR2 SYGVKD.

CDR3 nucleotide sequence: TGTGCCAGCAGCTTTATGACCGGGGATCAGCCCCAGCATTTT. Amino acid sequence: CASSFMTGDQPQHF. J is TRBJ1-5 and V is TRBV7-2, with D uncertain. The length of the CDR3 is 14 residues. V dropped 3 bases and J dropped 5 bases, with 11 bases sitting between them. Per the germline V gene, CDR1 is SGHTA and CDR2 is FQGNSA.

The chain combines TRBV29-1 with TRBJ1-5; D may be TRBD1 (5 bases). The CDR3 loop spans 16 amino acids. Germline V lookup: CDR1 SQVTM, CDR2 ANQGSEA. The V gene lost 5 bases and the J gene lost 0 bases, with 17 bases spanning the gap. CDR3 sequence (DNA): TGCAGCGTTCGGGGACCACAGCTTTATAGCAATCAGCCCCAGCATTTT. It specifies CSVRGPQLYSNQPQHF.

The rearrangement joins TRBV3-1 to TRBJ2-3; 10 bases agree with TRBD2. J gave up 3 bases and V 8 bases, and 11 bases lay outside the gene matches. The germline CDR1 and CDR2 sequences are LGHDT and YNNKEL (reference sequence). The CDR3 is 16 amino acids. CDR3 protein: CASGASSGLATDTQYF. In nucleotides, the CDR3 is TGTGCCAGCGGCGCCTCCTCGGGACTAGCGACAGATACGCAGTATTTT.

The chain joins TRBV20-1 to TRBJ2-6; D may correspond to TRBD1 or TRBD2 (5 bases each). Trimming took 6 bases from V and 8 from J, leaving 17 bases between them. The germline V gene encodes CDR1 DFQATT and CDR2 SNEGSKA (reference sequence). The CDR3 consists of 14 residues. The CDR3 region is CSADGAAGSNVLTF. The DNA for the CDR3 is TGCAGTGCGGACGGGGCCGCCGGGTCCAACGTCCTGACTTTC.

Only a few counts were recorded for this clonotype. The genes are TRBV20-1 and TRBJ2-1; 10 positions match TRBD2. Trimming at V came to 2 bases and at J to 7 bases, leaving 5 bases not matched to a gene. CDR3 length: 14 amino acids. Germline-derived CDR1 and CDR2 are DFQATT and SNEGSKA (reference sequence). CDR3 coding DNA: TGCAGTGCTAGACTAGCGGGGGCCATGAATGAGCAGTTCTTC. Residues: CSARLAGAMNEQFF.

The rearrangement links TRBV28 to TRBJ1-5, with a weak D call TRBD1 (5 bases). Germline loops: CDR1 MDHEN, CDR2 SYDVKM. V was shortened by 7 bases and J by 1 base, with 8 bases between the two germline ends. The length of the CDR3 is 13 residues. CDR3 residues: CASMGRSNQPQHF. CDR3 nucleotide sequence: TGTGCCAGCATGGGGCGGAGCAATCAGCCCCAGCATTTT. Full variable domain (rest looked up from reference TRBV28 and TRBJ1-5): DVKVTQSSRYLVKRTGEKVFLECVQDMDHENMFWYRQDPGLGLRLIYFSYDVKMKEKGDIPEGYSVSREKKERFSLILESASTNQTSMYLCASMGRSNQPQHFGDGTRLSIL.

The table lists this clonotype with a few counts. V is TRBV6-6 and J is TRBJ2-7; TRBD2 is a possible D gene (6 bases). The better agreement between TRBJ2-5 and the DNA end casts doubt on the J call. CDR3 size: 17 residues. Germline V gene lookup returns CDR1 MNHNY and CDR2 SVGAGI (reference sequence). Here the CDR3 DNA reads TGTGCCAGCAGTTACTCCAGTTCAGTTGCAAGCGGGGAGACCCAGTACTTC. Protein: CASSYSSSVASGETQYF.

The V and J genes are TRBV7-9 and TRBJ1-1, with D possibly matching TRBD1 (6 bases). CDR1 and CDR2 (germline): SEHNR, FQNEAQ (reference sequence). The CDR3 is 14 residues long. V was pared by 3 bases and J by 6 bases, with 14 bases between. The CDR3 spells CASSFTGYFAEAFF. The DNA for the CDR3 is TGTGCCAGCAGCTTCACAGGGTATTTCGCTGAAGCTTTCTTT.

This clonotype has only a few counts. The chain is built from TRBV20-1 and TRBJ1-2; D is undetermined. Per the germline V gene, CDR1 is DFQATT and CDR2 is SNEGSKA (reference sequence). The CDR3 has 13 amino acids. Trimming left V 5 bases short and J 2 bases short, with 12 bases between. The CDR3 region is CSAGPTENYGYTF. The CDR3 DNA sequence: TGCAGTGCTGGACCGACTGAAAACTATGGCTACACCTTC.

In its sample, this clonotype was seen a few times. The chain has TRBV18 and TRBJ1-1, with D tentatively TRBD1 (6 bases). The CDR3 has 15 amino acids. Germline V gives CDR1 KGHSH, CDR2 LQKENI. V was shortened by 1 base and J by 0 bases, with 9 bases between the two germline ends. The CDR3 region is CASSPLDSLNTEAFF. As DNA, the CDR3 is TGTGCCAGCTCACCACTGGACAGCTTGAACACTGAAGCTTTCTTT.

This clonotype was detected only a few times. The chain carries TRBV6-2 or TRBV6-3 and TRBJ2-7, with TRBD1 matching over 8 bases. The CDR3 runs to 12 residues. V lost 10 bases and J lost 2; bases outside the gene matches: 4. Germline V gives CDR1 MNHEY, CDR2 SVGEGT. Here the CDR3 DNA reads TGTGCCACCGAGGGACAGGCCTACGAGCAGTACTTC. This sequence encodes CATEGQAYEQYF.

This rearrangement joins TRBV29-1 to TRBJ2-3, with a possible D match to TRBD2 (6 bases). This CDR3 is built from 17 residues. Looked up from germline, CDR1 is SQVTM and CDR2 is ANQGSEA. V shed 8 bases and J shed 4 bases, with 28 bases lying between them. This CDR3 reads CSSNSQRASQGADTQYF. The DNA of the CDR3 is TGCAGCTCCAACTCTCAGCGGGCCTCCCAGGGAGCAGATACGCAGTATTTT.